The rows below give T cell receptor beta chains drawn from one sample of a study of cytomegalovirus exposure and HLA in healthy donors. TCRdb's copy holds only in-frame clones and misses some; the assay was immunoSEQ multiplex PCR. The data show about 140,000 clones, with roughly nine tenths seen just once and 2.5% to 3.5% held by the top ten. The sequenced sample consisted of PBMCs. The receptors shown here come from a man younger than 35 in good health and CMV-seronegative. The CDR3 runs from the conserved cysteine through the conserved F or W. Each record gives: clone size, V gene, J gene, D gene, CDR3 DNA, CDR3 protein. D genes are given only for firm matches. Expanded clones are given a class, and other clones once, few, many or no size at all.

clone_size: -
v_call: TRBV10-3
j_call: TRBJ2-3
d_call: -
cdr3_nt: TGTGCCATCAGTGCGGGAGTGACTAGCACAGATACGCAGTATTTT
cdr3_aa: CAISAGVTSTDTQYF

clone_size: -
v_call: TRBV27
j_call: TRBJ2-3
d_call: -
cdr3_nt: TGTGCCAGCAGTATCTTAGGCACAGATACGCAGTATTTT
cdr3_aa: CASSILGTDTQYF

clone_size: -
v_call: TRBV5-4
j_call: TRBJ2-5
d_call: TRBD1
cdr3_nt: TGTGCCAGCAGCCGTTGGGGGACAGGGGGCCAGGAGACCCAGTACTTC
cdr3_aa: CASSRWGTGGQETQYF

clone_size: once
v_call: TRBV30
j_call: TRBJ2-3
d_call: TRBD1
cdr3_nt: TGTGCCTGGAGTGGGGGACAGCCATCCGATACGCAGTATTTT
cdr3_aa: CAWSGGQPSDTQYF

clone_size: few
v_call: TRBV2
j_call: TRBJ2-2
d_call: -
cdr3_nt: TGTGCCAGCAACAGGGATGACGGGGAGCTGTTTTTT
cdr3_aa: CASNRDDGELFF

clone_size: -
v_call: TRBV27
j_call: TRBJ1-6
d_call: -
cdr3_nt: TGTGCCAGCAGTTTTGTCCCCAGCTCCTATAATTCACCCCTCCACTTT
cdr3_aa: CASSFVPSSYNSPLHF

clone_size: -
v_call: TRBV27
j_call: TRBJ2-3
d_call: -
cdr3_nt: TGTGCCAGCAGTGAATCAGGGAGCACAGATACGCAGTATTTT
cdr3_aa: CASSESGSTDTQYF

clone_size: -
v_call: TRBV18
j_call: TRBJ1-1
d_call: -
cdr3_nt: TGTGCCAGCTCACCACCGAATCAGGGGAACACTGAAGCTTTCTTT
cdr3_aa: CASSPPNQGNTEAFF

clone_size: -
v_call: TRBV29-1
j_call: TRBJ1-2
d_call: -
cdr3_nt: TGCAGCGCCCCAGGAGGGTCGGACTATGGCTACACCTTC
cdr3_aa: CSAPGGSDYGYTF

clone_size: -
v_call: TRBV6-6
j_call: TRBJ1-3
d_call: -
cdr3_nt: TGTGCCAGCAGTTCCCCTGGGGCAAACACCATATATTTT
cdr3_aa: CASSSPGANTIYF

clone_size: -
v_call: TRBV15
j_call: TRBJ1-6
d_call: TRBD1
cdr3_nt: TGTGCCACCAGCAGAGGACAGGGGGCTTATTCACCCCTCCACTTT
cdr3_aa: CATSRGQGAYSPLHF

clone_size: -
v_call: TRBV19
j_call: TRBJ2-1
d_call: TRBD2
cdr3_nt: TGTGCCAGTAGTGGGGGAGGTAGGGAGCGGGGCAAAGGGGATGAGCAGTTCTTC
cdr3_aa: CASSGGGRERGKGDEQFF

clone_size: -
v_call: TRBV2
j_call: TRBJ1-1
d_call: -
cdr3_nt: TGTGCCAGTCAGGGGTACGACACTGAAGCTTTCTTT
cdr3_aa: CASQGYDTEAFF

clone_size: once
v_call: TRBV7-9
j_call: TRBJ2-7
d_call: -
cdr3_nt: TGTGCCAGCAGCCTCGCAGGAGGTTACGAGCAGTACTTC
cdr3_aa: CASSLAGGYEQYF

clone_size: once
v_call: TRBV5-6
j_call: TRBJ2-7
d_call: -
cdr3_nt: TGTGCCAGCAGCTTTCAACCAGGGTACGAGCAGTACTTC
cdr3_aa: CASSFQPGYEQYF

clone_size: -
v_call: TRBV25-1
j_call: TRBJ1-6
d_call: -
cdr3_nt: TGTGCCAGCACTAGGGGCGTATCACCCCTCCACTTT
cdr3_aa: CASTRGVSPLHF

clone_size: -
v_call: TRBV7-9
j_call: TRBJ2-7
d_call: TRBD1
cdr3_nt: TGTGCCAGCAGCCTGACAGGGGGCGGGTACGAGCAGTACTTC
cdr3_aa: CASSLTGGGYEQYF

clone_size: -
v_call: TRBV10-3
j_call: TRBJ2-7
d_call: TRBD1
cdr3_nt: TGTGCCTCGAACCCCGGGACAGGACCCTACGAGCAGTACTTC
cdr3_aa: CASNPGTGPYEQYF

clone_size: -
v_call: TRBV7-6
j_call: TRBJ2-5
d_call: -
cdr3_nt: TGTGCCAGCAGCCCCCTCCAAGCGGAGACCCAGTACTTC
cdr3_aa: CASSPLQAETQYF

clone_size: -
v_call: TRBV9
j_call: TRBJ2-5
d_call: -
cdr3_nt: TGTGCCAGCAGCGTAGGAGGTTACCGAGAGACCCAGTACTTC
cdr3_aa: CASSVGGYRETQYF

clone_size: -
v_call: TRBV29-1
j_call: TRBJ2-7
d_call: -
cdr3_nt: TGCAGCGTTGAGGTACAGGGGGGGTCCTACGAGCAGTACTTC
cdr3_aa: CSVEVQGGSYEQYF

clone_size: -
v_call: TRBV11-2
j_call: TRBJ2-3
d_call: TRBD2
cdr3_nt: TGTGCCAGCAGCCCCCTAGCGGGAGGGGTAACAGATACGCAGTATTTT
cdr3_aa: CASSPLAGGVTDTQYF

clone_size: -
v_call: TRBV5-6
j_call: TRBJ2-1
d_call: TRBD1
cdr3_nt: TGTGCCAGCAGCCCCGGGACAGCGAATGAGCAGTTCTTC
cdr3_aa: CASSPGTANEQFF

clone_size: few
v_call: TRBV28
j_call: TRBJ1-2
d_call: -
cdr3_nt: TGTGCCAGTAAGACACAGGTACTCAACTATGGCTACACCTTC
cdr3_aa: CASKTQVLNYGYTF

clone_size: -
v_call: TRBV15
j_call: TRBJ2-5
d_call: -
cdr3_nt: TGTGCCACCAGCAGAGGCATTGGGACTCTACAAGAGACCCAGTACTTC
cdr3_aa: CATSRGIGTLQETQYF

clone_size: -
v_call: TRBV10-3
j_call: TRBJ2-4
d_call: TRBD2
cdr3_nt: TGTGCCATCAGTGATGCGACTAGCGGAACAAACATTCAGTACTTC
cdr3_aa: CAISDATSGTNIQYF

clone_size: -
v_call: TRBV10-3
j_call: TRBJ2-1
d_call: TRBD2
cdr3_nt: TGTGCCATCAGACAGACTAGCGGGGGATACAATGAGCAGTTCTTC
cdr3_aa: CAIRQTSGGYNEQFF

clone_size: -
v_call: TRBV6-1
j_call: TRBJ1-5
d_call: -
cdr3_nt: TGTGCCAGCAGTGAATTGGCAGGGGATAGGAATCAGCCCCAGCATTTT
cdr3_aa: CASSELAGDRNQPQHF

clone_size: -
v_call: TRBV6-4
j_call: TRBJ2-1
d_call: TRBD2
cdr3_nt: TGTGCCAGCAGTGACTTACCCGGGACTAACTACAATGAGCAGTTCTTC
cdr3_aa: CASSDLPGTNYNEQFF

clone_size: -
v_call: TRBV6-1
j_call: TRBJ1-6
d_call: -
cdr3_nt: TGTGCCAGCAGTGAAGTAGGTTCAGGAATGATATATAATTCACCCCTCCACTTT
cdr3_aa: CASSEVGSGMIYNSPLHF

clone_size: -
v_call: TRBV28
j_call: TRBJ1-4
d_call: TRBD1
cdr3_nt: TGTGCCAGCAAATGGCAGGGGGGTGAAAAACTGTTTTTT
cdr3_aa: CASKWQGGEKLFF

clone_size: -
v_call: TRBV15
j_call: TRBJ2-7
d_call: -
cdr3_nt: TGTGCCACCAGCAGAGTTAGGTCTAGCATCTACGAGCAGTACTTC
cdr3_aa: CATSRVRSSIYEQYF

clone_size: -
v_call: TRBV29-1
j_call: TRBJ2-5
d_call: TRBD2
cdr3_nt: TGCAGCGTGGGACTAGCTCTGGCGACCCAGTACTTC
cdr3_aa: CSVGLALATQYF

clone_size: -
v_call: TRBV7-9
j_call: TRBJ2-5
d_call: TRBD2
cdr3_nt: TGTGCCAGCAAAGGGGGACTAGCGGGAGGGCAAGAGACCCAGTACTTC
cdr3_aa: CASKGGLAGGQETQYF

clone_size: -
v_call: TRBV19
j_call: TRBJ1-5
d_call: TRBD1
cdr3_nt: TGTGCCAGTAGTTCACAGGGGTTCGGTGGCAATCAGCCCCAGCATTTT
cdr3_aa: CASSSQGFGGNQPQHF

clone_size: -
v_call: TRBV28
j_call: TRBJ2-1
d_call: TRBD2
cdr3_nt: TGTGCCAGCAACCTAGGGGTAGCGGGGCCCTACAATGAGCAGTTCTTC
cdr3_aa: CASNLGVAGPYNEQFF

clone_size: once
v_call: TRBV19
j_call: TRBJ1-2
d_call: -
cdr3_nt: TGTGCCAGTAGTATCTCGGCTCTTGGAGGGGATGGCTACACCTTC
cdr3_aa: CASSISALGGDGYTF

clone_size: -
v_call: TRBV7-2
j_call: TRBJ2-3
d_call: -
cdr3_nt: TGTGCCAGCAGCTTAGAAATTACTTTTATCACAGATACGCAGTATTTT
cdr3_aa: CASSLEITFITDTQYF

clone_size: -
v_call: TRBV11-2
j_call: TRBJ2-7
d_call: TRBD1
cdr3_nt: TGTGCCAGCAGCTTTAGACAGGGGGTATACGAGCAGTACTTC
cdr3_aa: CASSFRQGVYEQYF

clone_size: -
v_call: TRBV7-2
j_call: TRBJ2-5
d_call: -
cdr3_nt: TGTGCCAGCAGCAAAGCCCCCTCCCGGGAGACCCAGTACTTC
cdr3_aa: CASSKAPSRETQYF

clone_size: few
v_call: TRBV6-1
j_call: TRBJ1-3
d_call: -
cdr3_nt: TGTGCCAGCAGTGGAACCGGGTTAAACACCATATATTTT
cdr3_aa: CASSGTGLNTIYF

clone_size: -
v_call: TRBV10-2
j_call: TRBJ2-7
d_call: TRBD2
cdr3_nt: TGCGCCAGCAGTGGCCCCGGGACTAGCGGGCGTACCTACGAGCAGTACTTC
cdr3_aa: CASSGPGTSGRTYEQYF

clone_size: -
v_call: TRBV7-2
j_call: TRBJ2-7
d_call: TRBD2
cdr3_nt: TGTGCCAGCAGCTTAGATGCTAGCGGACCCTACGAGCAGTACTTC
cdr3_aa: CASSLDASGPYEQYF

clone_size: -
v_call: TRBV20-1
j_call: TRBJ2-4
d_call: TRBD1
cdr3_nt: TGCAGTGCACAGGGACAGAACATTCAGTACTTC
cdr3_aa: CSAQGQNIQYF

clone_size: -
v_call: TRBV19
j_call: TRBJ1-5
d_call: -
cdr3_nt: TGTGCCAGTAGCCCCGGACTGACCAATCAGCCCCAGCATTTT
cdr3_aa: CASSPGLTNQPQHF

clone_size: -
v_call: TRBV21-1
j_call: TRBJ1-2
d_call: -
cdr3_nt: TGTGCCAGCAGCAAAGTTCCAGGTCATTCTAATGGCTACACCTTC
cdr3_aa: CASSKVPGHSNGYTF

clone_size: -
v_call: TRBV29-1
j_call: TRBJ2-7
d_call: -
cdr3_nt: TGCAGCGTCGGTGTGGCCTACGAGCAGTACTTC
cdr3_aa: CSVGVAYEQYF

clone_size: -
v_call: TRBV2
j_call: TRBJ1-3
d_call: -
cdr3_nt: TGTGCCAGCAGGGCGGGGTTGTCGGACGGAAACACCATATATTTT
cdr3_aa: CASRAGLSDGNTIYF

clone_size: -
v_call: TRBV6-5
j_call: TRBJ2-5
d_call: TRBD1
cdr3_nt: TGTGCCAGCAGTTACTATTTGGGACAGGAAGAGACCCAGTACTTC
cdr3_aa: CASSYYLGQEETQYF

clone_size: -
v_call: TRBV7-9
j_call: TRBJ2-3
d_call: TRBD1
cdr3_nt: TGTGCCAGCAGTGCCACTGGGACAGGGGACCCAGATACGCAGTATTTT
cdr3_aa: CASSATGTGDPDTQYF

clone_size: once
v_call: TRBV27
j_call: TRBJ2-3
d_call: TRBD2
cdr3_nt: TGTGCCAGCAGTTTACTCGGACTAGCGGGAGGAAGCCCTAGCACAGATACGCAGTATTTT
cdr3_aa: CASSLLGLAGGSPSTDTQYF

clone_size: -
v_call: TRBV25-1
j_call: TRBJ2-4
d_call: -
cdr3_nt: TGTGCCAGCAGTGAAGGGAGCGGATCCAAAAACATTCAGTACTTC
cdr3_aa: CASSEGSGSKNIQYF

clone_size: -
v_call: TRBV28
j_call: TRBJ1-5
d_call: -
cdr3_nt: TGTGCCAGCAGTTTAGGGGGACTCGGCCAGCCCCAGCATTTT
cdr3_aa: CASSLGGLGQPQHF

clone_size: -
v_call: TRBV6-5
j_call: TRBJ1-5
d_call: -
cdr3_nt: TGTGCCAGCAGCCCCGACAGAAATCAGCCCCAGCATTTT
cdr3_aa: CASSPDRNQPQHF

clone_size: -
v_call: TRBV11-3
j_call: TRBJ2-2
d_call: -
cdr3_nt: TGTGCCAGCAGCTTAGGGATCCAGGGCGCCGGGGAGCTGTTTTTT
cdr3_aa: CASSLGIQGAGELFF